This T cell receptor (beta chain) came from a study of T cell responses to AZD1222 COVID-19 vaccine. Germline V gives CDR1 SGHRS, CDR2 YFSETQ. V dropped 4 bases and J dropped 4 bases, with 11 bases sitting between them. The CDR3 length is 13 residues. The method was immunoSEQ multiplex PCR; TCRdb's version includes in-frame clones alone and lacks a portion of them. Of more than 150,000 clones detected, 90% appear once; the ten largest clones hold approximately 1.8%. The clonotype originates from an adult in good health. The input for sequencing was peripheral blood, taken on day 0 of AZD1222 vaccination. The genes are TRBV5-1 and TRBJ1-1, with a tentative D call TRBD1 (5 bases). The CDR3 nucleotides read TGCGCCAGCAGCAGGGACTGGGGCACTGAAGCTTTCTTT. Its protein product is CASSRDWGTEAFF.